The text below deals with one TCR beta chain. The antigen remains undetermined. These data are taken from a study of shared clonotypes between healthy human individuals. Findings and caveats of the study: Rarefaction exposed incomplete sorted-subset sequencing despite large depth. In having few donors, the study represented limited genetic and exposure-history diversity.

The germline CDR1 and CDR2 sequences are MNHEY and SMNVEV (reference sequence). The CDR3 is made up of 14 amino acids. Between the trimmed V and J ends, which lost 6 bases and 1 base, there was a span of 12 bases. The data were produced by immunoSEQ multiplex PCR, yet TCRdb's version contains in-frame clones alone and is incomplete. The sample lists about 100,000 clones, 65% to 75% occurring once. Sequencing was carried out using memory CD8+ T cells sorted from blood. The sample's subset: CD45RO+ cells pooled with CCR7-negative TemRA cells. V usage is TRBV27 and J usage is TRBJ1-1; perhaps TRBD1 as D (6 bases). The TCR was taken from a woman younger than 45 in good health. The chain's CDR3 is CASRPTGRNTEAFF. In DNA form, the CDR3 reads TGTGCCAGCAGACCTACAGGGCGGAACACTGAAGCTTTCTTT.